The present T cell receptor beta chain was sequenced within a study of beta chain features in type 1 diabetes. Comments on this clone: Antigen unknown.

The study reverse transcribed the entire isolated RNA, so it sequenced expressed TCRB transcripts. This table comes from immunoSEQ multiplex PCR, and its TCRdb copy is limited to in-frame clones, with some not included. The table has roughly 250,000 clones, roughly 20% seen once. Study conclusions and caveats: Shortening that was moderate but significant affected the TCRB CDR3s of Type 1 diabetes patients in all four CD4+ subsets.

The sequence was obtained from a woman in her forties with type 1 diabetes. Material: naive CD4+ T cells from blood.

The CDR3 DNA is TGCGCCAGCAGTTCCGGGACTAGCGGGAGGTCTCAAGAGACCCAGTACTTC. Translating it yields CASSSGTSGRSQETQYF. The gene calls are TRBV5-1 and TRBJ2-5, with 15 bases identical to TRBD2. V shed 5 bases, J shed 2 bases, and the junction held 7 bases outside the gene matches. This CDR3 comprises 17 residues. The germline V gene encodes CDR1 SGHRS and CDR2 YFSETQ.